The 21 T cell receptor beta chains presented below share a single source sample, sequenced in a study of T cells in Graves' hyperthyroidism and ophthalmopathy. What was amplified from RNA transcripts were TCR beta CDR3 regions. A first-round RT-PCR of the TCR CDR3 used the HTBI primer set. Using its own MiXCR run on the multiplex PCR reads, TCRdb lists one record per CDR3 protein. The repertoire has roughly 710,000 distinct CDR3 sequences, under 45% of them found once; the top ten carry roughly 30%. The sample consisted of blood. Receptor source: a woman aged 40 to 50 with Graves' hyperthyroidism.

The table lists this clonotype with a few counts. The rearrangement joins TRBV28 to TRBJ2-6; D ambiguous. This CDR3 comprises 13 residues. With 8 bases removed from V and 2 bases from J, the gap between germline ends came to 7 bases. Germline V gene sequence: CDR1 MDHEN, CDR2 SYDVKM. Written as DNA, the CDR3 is TGTGCCAGCGGGATTCCTGGGGCCAACGTCCTGACTTTC. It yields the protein CASGIPGANVLTF.

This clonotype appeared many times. CDR3 loop: CASSLGPGGSNYGYTF. CDR3 nucleotides: TGTGCCAGCAGCTTAGGACCAGGGGGTTCTAACTATGGCTACACCTTC. The V gene is TRBV7-9, the J gene TRBJ1-2; 7 bases align to TRBD1. CDR1 and CDR2 (germline): SEHNR, FQNEAQ (reference sequence). This CDR3 is built from 16 residues. Unmatched junction bases numbered 5, after V lost 1 base and J lost 0 bases.

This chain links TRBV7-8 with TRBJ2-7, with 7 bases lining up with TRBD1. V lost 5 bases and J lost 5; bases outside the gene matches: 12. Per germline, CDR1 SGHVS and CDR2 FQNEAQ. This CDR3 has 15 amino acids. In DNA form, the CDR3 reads TGTGCCAGCAGCGCGACACAGGGGTCGTCGGACGAGCAGTACTTC. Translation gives CASSATQGSSDEQYF.

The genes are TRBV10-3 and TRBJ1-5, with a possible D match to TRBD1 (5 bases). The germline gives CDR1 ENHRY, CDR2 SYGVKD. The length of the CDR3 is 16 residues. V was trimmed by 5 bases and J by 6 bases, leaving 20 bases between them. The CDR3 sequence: CAISFRTSYAGQPQHF. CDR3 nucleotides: TGTGCCATCAGTTTCAGGACATCCTATGCTGGTCAGCCCCAGCATTTT.

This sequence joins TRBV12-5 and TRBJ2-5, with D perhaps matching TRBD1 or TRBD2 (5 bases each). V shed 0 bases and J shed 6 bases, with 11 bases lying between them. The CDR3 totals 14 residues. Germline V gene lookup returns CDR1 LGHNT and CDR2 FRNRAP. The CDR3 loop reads CASGLVEGPQTQYF. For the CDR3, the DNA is TGTGCTAGTGGTTTGGTAGAGGGACCTCAGACCCAGTACTTC.

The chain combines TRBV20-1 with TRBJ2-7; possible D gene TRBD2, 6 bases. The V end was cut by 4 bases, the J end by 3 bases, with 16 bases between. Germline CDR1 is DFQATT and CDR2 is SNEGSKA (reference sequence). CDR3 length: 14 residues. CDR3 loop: CSAKFEPGLYEQYF. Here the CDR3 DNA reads TGCAGTGCTAAGTTCGAACCGGGACTCTACGAGCAGTACTTC.

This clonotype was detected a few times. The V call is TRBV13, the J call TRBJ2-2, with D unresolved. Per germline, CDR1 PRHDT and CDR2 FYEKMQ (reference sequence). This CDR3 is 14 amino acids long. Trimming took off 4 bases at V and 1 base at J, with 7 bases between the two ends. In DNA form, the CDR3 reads TGTGCCAGCAGCTCGGAGAAGAACACCGGGGAGCTGTTTTTT. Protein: CASSSEKNTGELFF.

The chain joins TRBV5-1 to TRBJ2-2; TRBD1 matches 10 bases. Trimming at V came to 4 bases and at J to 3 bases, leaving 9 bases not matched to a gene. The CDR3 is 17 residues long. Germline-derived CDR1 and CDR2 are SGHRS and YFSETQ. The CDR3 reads CASSQTRTGGDTGELFF. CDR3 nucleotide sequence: TGCGCCAGCAGCCAAACACGGACAGGGGGAGACACCGGGGAGCTGTTTTTT. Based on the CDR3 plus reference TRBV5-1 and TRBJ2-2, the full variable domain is KAGVTQTPRYLIKTRGQQVTLSCSPISGHRSVSWYQQTPGQGLQFLFEYFSETQRNKGNFPGRFSGRQFSNSRSEMNVSTLELGDSALYLCASSQTRTGGDTGELFFGEGSRLTVL.

CDR3 sequence (DNA): TGTGCCAGCAGCGAACGAGCTCCGGGACAGGGGGGCGTCGGCTACACCTTC. It specifies CASSERAPGQGGVGYTF. This chain joins TRBV13 and TRBJ1-2; 11 nucleotides agree with TRBD1. CDR1 is PRHDT, CDR2 FYEKMQ, per germline (reference sequence). With 5 bases clipped from V and 8 bases from J, the junction kept 16 bases outside the gene matches. CDR3 size: 17 residues. Combining the CDR3 with reference TRBV13 and TRBJ1-2 gives the whole variable domain AAGVIQSPRHLIKEKRETATLKCYPIPRHDTVYWYQQGPGQDPQFLISFYEKMQSDKGSIPDRFSAQQFSDYHSELNMSSLELGDSALYFCASSERAPGQGGVGYTFGSGTRLTVV.

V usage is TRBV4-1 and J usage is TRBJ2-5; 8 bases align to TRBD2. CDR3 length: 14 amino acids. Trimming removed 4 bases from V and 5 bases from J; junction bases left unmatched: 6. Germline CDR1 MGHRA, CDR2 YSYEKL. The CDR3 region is CASSPAGGRETQYF. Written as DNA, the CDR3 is TGCGCCAGCAGCCCGGCGGGGGGCCGGGAGACCCAGTACTTC.

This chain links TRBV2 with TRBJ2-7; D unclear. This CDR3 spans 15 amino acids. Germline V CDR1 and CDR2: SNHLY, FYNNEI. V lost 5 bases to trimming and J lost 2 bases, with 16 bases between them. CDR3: CASSLSFGSAYEQYF. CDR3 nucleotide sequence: TGTGCCAGCAGTTTAAGTTTCGGCAGTGCCTACGAGCAGTACTTC.

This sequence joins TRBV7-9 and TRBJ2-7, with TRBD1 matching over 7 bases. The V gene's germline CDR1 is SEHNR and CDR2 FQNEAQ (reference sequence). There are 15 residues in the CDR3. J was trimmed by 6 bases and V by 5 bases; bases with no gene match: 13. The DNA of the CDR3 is TGTGCCAGCAGCCCTGACAGGGTTCCTTGGGGCGAGCAGTACTTC. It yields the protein CASSPDRVPWGEQYF.

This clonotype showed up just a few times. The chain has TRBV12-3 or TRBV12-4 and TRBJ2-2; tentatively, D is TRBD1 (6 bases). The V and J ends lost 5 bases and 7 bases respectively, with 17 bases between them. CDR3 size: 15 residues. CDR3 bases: TGTGCCAGCAGTCCCACAGGGCCTTATGACGGGGAGCTGTTTTTT. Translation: CASSPTGPYDGELFF.

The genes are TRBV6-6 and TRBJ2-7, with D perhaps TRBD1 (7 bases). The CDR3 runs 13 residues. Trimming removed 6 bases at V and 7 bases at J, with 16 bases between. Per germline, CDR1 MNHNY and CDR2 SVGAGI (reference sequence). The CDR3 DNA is TGTGCCAGCAGGGGCCCAGGGGGGCAGGAGCAGTACTTC. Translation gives CASRGPGGQEQYF.

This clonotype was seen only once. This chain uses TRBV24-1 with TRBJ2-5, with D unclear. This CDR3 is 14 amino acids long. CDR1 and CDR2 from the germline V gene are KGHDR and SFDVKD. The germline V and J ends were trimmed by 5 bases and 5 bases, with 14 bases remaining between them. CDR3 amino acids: CATSGAQFGETQYF. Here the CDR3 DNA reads TGTGCCACCAGTGGGGCGCAGTTTGGGGAGACCCAGTACTTC.

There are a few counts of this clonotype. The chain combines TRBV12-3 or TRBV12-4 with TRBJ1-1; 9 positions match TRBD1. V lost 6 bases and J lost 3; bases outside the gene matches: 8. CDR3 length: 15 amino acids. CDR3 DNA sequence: TGTGCCAGCAGCCACAGGGGGCCGAGATACACTGAAGCTTTCTTT. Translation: CASSHRGPRYTEAFF.

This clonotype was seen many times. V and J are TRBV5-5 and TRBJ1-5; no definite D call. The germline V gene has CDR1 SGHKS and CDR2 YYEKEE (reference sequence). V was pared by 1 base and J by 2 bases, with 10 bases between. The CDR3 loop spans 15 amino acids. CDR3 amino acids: CASSLHHGGNQPQHF. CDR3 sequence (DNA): TGTGCCAGCAGCTTGCACCATGGCGGCAATCAGCCCCAGCATTTT.

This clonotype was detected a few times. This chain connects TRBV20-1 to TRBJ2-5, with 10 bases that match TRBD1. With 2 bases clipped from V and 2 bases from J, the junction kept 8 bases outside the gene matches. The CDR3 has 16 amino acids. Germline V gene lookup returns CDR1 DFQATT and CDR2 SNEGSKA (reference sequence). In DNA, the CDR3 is TGCAGTGCTAGAAGGACAGGGGGAACTACACAAGAGACCCAGTACTTC. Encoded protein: CSARRTGGTTQETQYF.

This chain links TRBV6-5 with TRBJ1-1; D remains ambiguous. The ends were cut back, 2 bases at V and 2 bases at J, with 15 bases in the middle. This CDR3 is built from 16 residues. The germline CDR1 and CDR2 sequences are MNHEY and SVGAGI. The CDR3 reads CASSYATRIDNTEAFF. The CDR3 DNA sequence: TGTGCCAGCAGTTACGCGACCCGGATCGATAACACTGAAGCTTTCTTT.

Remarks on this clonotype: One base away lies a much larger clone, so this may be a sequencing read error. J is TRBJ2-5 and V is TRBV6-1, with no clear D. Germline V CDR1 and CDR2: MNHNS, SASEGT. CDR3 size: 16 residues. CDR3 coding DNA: TGTGCCAGCAGCCCATCATCCAGCCTTAACCAAGACACCCAGTACTTC. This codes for CASSPSSSLNQDTQYF.

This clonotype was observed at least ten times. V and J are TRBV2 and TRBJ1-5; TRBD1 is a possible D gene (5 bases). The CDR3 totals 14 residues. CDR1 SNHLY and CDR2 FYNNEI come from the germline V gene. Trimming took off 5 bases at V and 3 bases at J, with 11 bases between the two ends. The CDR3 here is CASSWDVNNQPQHF. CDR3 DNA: TGTGCCAGCAGTTGGGACGTAAACAATCAGCCCCAGCATTTT.